The T cell receptor beta chain under discussion was sequenced for a study of blood T cell repertoires in COVID-19. Study overall: Sample material is recorded as cDNA or gDNA derived from T cells, B-cell-depleted T cells, or PBMCs.

Participant-reported clinical history was the basis for cohort assignment. For recovered donors of Cohort 3, there were two negative PCRs, clearance, or symptom resolution. The CDR3 length is 15 residues. Germline CDR1 is SEHNR and CDR2 is FQNEAQ (reference sequence). V lost 2 bases and J 2 bases, leaving 11 bases between the germline ends. Source study methods: Nucleated cell number was recorded as an estimate derived from reference gene primer amplification. Generated by immunoSEQ multiplex PCR, the TCRdb table keeps only in-frame clones and is missing some. V and J calls and clone size are as listed in that table; D and trimming were resolved from the DNA. The sample consists of approximately 200,000 clones, 85% of them appearing once.

V and J are TRBV7-9 and TRBJ2-3, with D possibly matching TRBD1 (5 bases). The clonotype comes from a man in his forties who had recovered from COVID-19. What was sequenced was PBMCs or T cells enriched from blood (not recorded which). CDR3 region: CASSLISGFTDTQYF. The DNA of the CDR3 is TGTGCCAGCAGCTTAATATCAGGGTTCACAGATACGCAGTATTTT.